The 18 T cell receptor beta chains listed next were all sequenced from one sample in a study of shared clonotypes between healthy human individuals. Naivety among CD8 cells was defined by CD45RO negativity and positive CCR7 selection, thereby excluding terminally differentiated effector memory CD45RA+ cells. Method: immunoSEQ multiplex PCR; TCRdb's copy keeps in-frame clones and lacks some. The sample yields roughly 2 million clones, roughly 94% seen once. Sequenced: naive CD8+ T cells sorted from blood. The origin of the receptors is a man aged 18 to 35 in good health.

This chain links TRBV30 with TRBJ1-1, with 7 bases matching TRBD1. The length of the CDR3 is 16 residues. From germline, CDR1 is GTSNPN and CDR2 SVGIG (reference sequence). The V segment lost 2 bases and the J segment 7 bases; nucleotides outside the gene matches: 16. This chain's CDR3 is CAWSNQGEGVVGEAFF. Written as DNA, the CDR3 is TGTGCCTGGAGTAACCAGGGGGAGGGGGTGGTTGGTGAAGCTTTCTTT.

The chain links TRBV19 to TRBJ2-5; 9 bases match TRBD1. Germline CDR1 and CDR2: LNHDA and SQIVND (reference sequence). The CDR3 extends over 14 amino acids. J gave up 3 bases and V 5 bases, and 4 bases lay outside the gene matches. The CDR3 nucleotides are TGTGCCAGTAGTCTTGGGACAGGGAAAGAGACCCAGTACTTC. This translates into CASSLGTGKETQYF. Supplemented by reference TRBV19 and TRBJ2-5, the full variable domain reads DGGITQSPKYLFRKEGQNVTLSCEQNLNHDAMYWYRQDPGQGLRLIYYSQIVNDFQKGDIAEGYSVSREKKESFPLTVTSAQKNPTAFYLCASSLGTGKETQYFGPGTRLLVL.

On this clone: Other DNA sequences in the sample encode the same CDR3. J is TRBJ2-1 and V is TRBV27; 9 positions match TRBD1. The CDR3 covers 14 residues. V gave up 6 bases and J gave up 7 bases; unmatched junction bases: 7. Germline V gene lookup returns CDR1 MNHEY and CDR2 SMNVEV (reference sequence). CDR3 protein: CASSPGQGWNEQFF. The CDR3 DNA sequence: TGTGCCAGCAGCCCTGGACAGGGGTGGAATGAGCAGTTCTTC.

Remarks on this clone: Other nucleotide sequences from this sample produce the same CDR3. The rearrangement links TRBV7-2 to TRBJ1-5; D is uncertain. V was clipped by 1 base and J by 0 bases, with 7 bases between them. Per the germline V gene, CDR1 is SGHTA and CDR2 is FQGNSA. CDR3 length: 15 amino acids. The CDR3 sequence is CASSLDGYSNQPQHF. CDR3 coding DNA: TGTGCCAGCAGCTTAGACGGGTATAGCAATCAGCCCCAGCATTTT.

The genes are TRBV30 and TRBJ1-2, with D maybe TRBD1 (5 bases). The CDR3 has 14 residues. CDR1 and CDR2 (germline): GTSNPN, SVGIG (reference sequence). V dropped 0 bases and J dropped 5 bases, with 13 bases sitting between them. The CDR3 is CAWSVSDSPYGYTF. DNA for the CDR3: TGTGCCTGGAGTGTAAGTGACAGCCCGTATGGCTACACCTTC.

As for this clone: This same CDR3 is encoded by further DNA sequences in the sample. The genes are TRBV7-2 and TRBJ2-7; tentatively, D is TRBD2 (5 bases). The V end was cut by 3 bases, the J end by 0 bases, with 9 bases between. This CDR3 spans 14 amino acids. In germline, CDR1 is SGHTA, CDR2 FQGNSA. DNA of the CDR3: TGTGCCAGCAGCTTCAGCGGTCCCTCCTACGAGCAGTACTTC. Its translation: CASSFSGPSYEQYF.

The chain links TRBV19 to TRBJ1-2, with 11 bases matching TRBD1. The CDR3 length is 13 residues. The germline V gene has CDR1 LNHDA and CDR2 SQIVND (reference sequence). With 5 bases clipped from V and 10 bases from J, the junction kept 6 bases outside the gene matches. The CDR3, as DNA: TGTGCCAGTAGTCCTCGGGACAGGGGGAACTACACCTTC. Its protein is CASSPRDRGNYTF.

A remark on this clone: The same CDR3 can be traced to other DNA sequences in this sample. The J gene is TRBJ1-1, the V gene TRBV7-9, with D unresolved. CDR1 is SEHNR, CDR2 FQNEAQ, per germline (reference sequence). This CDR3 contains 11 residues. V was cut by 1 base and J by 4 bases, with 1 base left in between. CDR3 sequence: CASSLVTEAFF. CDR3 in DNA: TGTGCCAGCAGCTTAGTCACTGAAGCTTTCTTT.

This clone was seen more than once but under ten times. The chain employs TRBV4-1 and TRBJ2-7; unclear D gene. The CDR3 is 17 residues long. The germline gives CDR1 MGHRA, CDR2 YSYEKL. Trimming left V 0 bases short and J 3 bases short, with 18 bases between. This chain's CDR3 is CASSQEGMGNSNYEQYF. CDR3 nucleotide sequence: TGCGCCAGCAGCCAAGAAGGTATGGGCAATAGCAACTACGAGCAGTACTTC.

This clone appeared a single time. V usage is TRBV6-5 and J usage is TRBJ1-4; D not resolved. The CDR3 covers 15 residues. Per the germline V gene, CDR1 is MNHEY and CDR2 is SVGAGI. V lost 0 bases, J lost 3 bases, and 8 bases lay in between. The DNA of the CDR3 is TGTGCCAGCAGTTACTCGTGGGAGTCTAATGAAAAACTGTTTTTT. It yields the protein CASSYSWESNEKLFF.

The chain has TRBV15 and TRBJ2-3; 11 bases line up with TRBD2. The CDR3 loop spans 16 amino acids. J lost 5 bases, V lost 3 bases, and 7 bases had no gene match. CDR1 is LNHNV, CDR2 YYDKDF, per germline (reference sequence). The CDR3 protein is CATSSPIAGGQDTQYF. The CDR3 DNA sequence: TGTGCCACCAGCAGCCCTATAGCGGGAGGGCAAGATACGCAGTATTTT. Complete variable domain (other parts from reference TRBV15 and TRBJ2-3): DAMVIQNPRYQVTQFGKPVTLSCSQTLNHNVMYWYQQKSSQAPKLLFHYYDKDFNNEADTPDNFQSRRPNTSFCFLDIRSPGLGDTAMYLCATSSPIAGGQDTQYFGPGTRLTVL.

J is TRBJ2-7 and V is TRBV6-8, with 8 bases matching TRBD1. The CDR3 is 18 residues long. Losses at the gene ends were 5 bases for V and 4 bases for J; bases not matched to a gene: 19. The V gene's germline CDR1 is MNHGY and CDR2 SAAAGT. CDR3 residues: CASSTTPGQVRSRYEQYF. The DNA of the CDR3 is TGTGCCAGCAGTACAACCCCGGGACAGGTGCGGTCCAGGTACGAGCAGTACTTC.

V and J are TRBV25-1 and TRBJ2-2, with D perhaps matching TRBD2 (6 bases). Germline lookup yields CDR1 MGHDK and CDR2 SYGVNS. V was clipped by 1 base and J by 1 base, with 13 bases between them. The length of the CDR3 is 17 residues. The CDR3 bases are TGTGCCAGCAGTGAATTGCGTGGCGGGGTGAACACCGGGGAGCTGTTTTTT. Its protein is CASSELRGGVNTGELFF. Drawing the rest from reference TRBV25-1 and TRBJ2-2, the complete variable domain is EADIYQTPRYLVIGTGKKITLECSQTMGHDKMYWYQQDPGMELHLIHYSYGVNSTEKGDLSSESTVSRIRTEHFPLTLESARPSHTSQYLCASSELRGGVNTGELFFGEGSRLTVL.

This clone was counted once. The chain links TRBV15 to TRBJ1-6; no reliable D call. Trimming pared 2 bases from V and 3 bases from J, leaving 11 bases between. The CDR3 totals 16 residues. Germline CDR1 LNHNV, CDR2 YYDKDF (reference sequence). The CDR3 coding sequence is TGTGCCACCAGCAGATCCCAGACCATCTATAATTCACCCCTCCACTTT. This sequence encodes CATSRSQTIYNSPLHF.

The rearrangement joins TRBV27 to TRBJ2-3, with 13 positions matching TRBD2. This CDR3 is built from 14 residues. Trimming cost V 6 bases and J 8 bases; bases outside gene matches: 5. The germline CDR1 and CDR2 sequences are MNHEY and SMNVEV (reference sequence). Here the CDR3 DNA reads TGTGCCAGCAGACTAGCGGGGGGGCCTAGTACGCAGTATTTT. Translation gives CASRLAGGPSTQYF.

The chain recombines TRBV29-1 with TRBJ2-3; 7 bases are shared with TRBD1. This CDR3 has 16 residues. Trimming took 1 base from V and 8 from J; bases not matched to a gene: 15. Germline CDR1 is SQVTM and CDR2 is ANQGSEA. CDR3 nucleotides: TGCAGCGTTGAAGGGGGGACAGTTTCCCCGTCCGGTACGCAGTATTTT. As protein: CSVEGGTVSPSGTQYF.

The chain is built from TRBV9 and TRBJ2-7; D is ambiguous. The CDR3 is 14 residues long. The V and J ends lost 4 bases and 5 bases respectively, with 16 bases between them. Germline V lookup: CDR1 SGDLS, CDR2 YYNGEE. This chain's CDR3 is CASSPWTNTNEQYF. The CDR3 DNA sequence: TGTGCCAGCAGCCCCTGGACGAACACGAACGAGCAGTACTTC.

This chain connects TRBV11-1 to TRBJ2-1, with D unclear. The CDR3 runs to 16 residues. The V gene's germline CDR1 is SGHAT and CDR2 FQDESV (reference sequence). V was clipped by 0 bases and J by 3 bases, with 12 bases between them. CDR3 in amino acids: CASSLAPGAYYNEQFF. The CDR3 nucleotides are TGTGCCAGCAGCTTAGCACCAGGAGCCTACTACAATGAGCAGTTCTTC.